Each of the 10 T cell receptor beta chains below was sequenced from the same sample in a study of radiation and T cells in renal cell carcinoma. Described time point: blood 2 weeks post-SBRT. Treatment in this sample: 15 Gy SBRT to primary tumor, nephrectomy 4 weeks later. Using immunoSEQ multiplex PCR, the repertoire was profiled, and TCRdb retains in-frame clones only, with some absent. The sample includes roughly 130,000 clones, more than 75% of them seen just once. The starting material was blood, obtained from a patient whose treatment included radiotherapy and nephrectomy. Every receptor here comes from a woman in her 70s with renal cell carcinoma.

The V call is TRBV30, the J call TRBJ1-1, with D possibly matching TRBD1 (6 bases). CDR1 GTSNPN and CDR2 SVGIG come from the germline V gene (reference sequence). CDR3 size: 14 residues. V lost 3 bases to trimming and J lost 7 bases, with 18 bases between them. CDR3 loop: CAWSPGRGGIEAFF. CDR3 sequence (DNA): TGTGCCTGGAGCCCTGGCAGGGGAGGGATTGAAGCTTTCTTT.

The chain links TRBV5-1 to TRBJ1-1, with D possibly being TRBD1 (6 bases). There are 16 residues in the CDR3. Trimming left V 4 bases short and J 0 bases short, with 16 bases between. Germline-derived CDR1 and CDR2 are SGHRS and YFSETQ. The CDR3 nucleotides are TGCGCCAGCAGCCCGGAGGGTCAGGGGCTGAACACTGAAGCTTTCTTT. It is translated as CASSPEGQGLNTEAFF.

A single count supports this clone. The gene calls are TRBV28 and TRBJ2-7; 11 bases align to TRBD1. V lost 4 bases to trimming and J lost 5 bases; unmatched junction nucleotides: 7. From germline, CDR1 is MDHEN and CDR2 SYDVKM. The CDR3 contains 15 residues. CDR3 bases: TGTGCCAGCAGTTCAACCCGGGACAGGGGGAACGAGCAGTACTTC. Translating gives CASSSTRDRGNEQYF. Filled out from reference TRBV28 and TRBJ2-7, the complete variable domain reads DVKVTQSSRYLVKRTGEKVFLECVQDMDHENMFWYRQDPGLGLRLIYFSYDVKMKEKGDIPEGYSVSREKKERFSLILESASTNQTSMYLCASSSTRDRGNEQYFGPGTRLTVT.

This clone was counted a few times. The CDR3 DNA reads TGTGCCAGCAGTTTTTTACAGGCTGGTGAAGCTTTCTTT. Translation gives CASSFLQAGEAFF. J is TRBJ1-1 and V is TRBV27; tentative D call: TRBD1 (5 bases). The germline CDR1 and CDR2 sequences are MNHEY and SMNVEV (reference sequence). The V gene lost 3 bases and the J gene lost 7 bases, with 12 bases spanning the gap. The CDR3 contains 13 residues.

This chain joins TRBV7-8 and TRBJ2-1, with D maybe TRBD1 (5 bases). Germline CDR1 and CDR2: SGHVS and FQNEAQ. The length of the CDR3 is 15 residues. V dropped 5 bases and J dropped 7 bases, with 18 bases sitting between them. The CDR3 sequence: CASSLTVSGWNEQFF. DNA of the CDR3: TGTGCCAGCAGCCTGACAGTCTCCGGGTGGAATGAGCAGTTCTTC.

V usage is TRBV5-6 and J usage is TRBJ1-2; D unresolved. The germline V gene encodes CDR1 SGHDT and CDR2 YYEEEE. V was clipped by 0 bases and J by 5 bases, with 26 bases between them. CDR3 length equals 19 residues. The CDR3 here is CASSLANVGSTKWTYGYTF. CDR3 nucleotide sequence: TGTGCCAGCAGCTTGGCCAACGTAGGGAGCACGAAATGGACTTATGGCTACACCTTC.

This rearrangement joins TRBV7-2 to TRBJ1-5; D uncertain. The CDR3 sequence is 14 residues long. Germline loops: CDR1 SGHTA, CDR2 FQGNSA. Deletions cut 4 bases from V and 5 bases from J, with 12 bases between. CDR3 nucleotide sequence: TGTGCCAGCAGCTCAGACCCGGGGTATCAGCCCCAGCATTTT. Protein: CASSSDPGYQPQHF.

This chain uses TRBV27 with TRBJ2-7, with D maybe TRBD2 (5 bases). With 10 bases removed from V and 6 bases from J, the gap between germline ends came to 13 bases. The CDR3 loop spans 11 amino acids. CDR1 and CDR2 (germline): MNHEY, SMNVEV (reference sequence). The CDR3 loop is CANPEEAEQYF. The CDR3 DNA reads as TGTGCCAACCCAGAGGAGGCCGAGCAGTACTTC.

The genes are TRBV11-3 and TRBJ2-7; D is undetermined. Germline CDR1 and CDR2: SGHNT and YENEEA. CDR3 length: 12 residues. V lost 8 bases, J lost 2 bases, and 10 bases lay in between. As DNA, the CDR3 is TGTGCCAGCGGAACAACCACCTACGAGCAGTACTTC. Translation gives CASGTTTYEQYF.

The chain has TRBV19 and TRBJ1-4, with a weak D call TRBD1 (6 bases). The CDR3 is made up of 17 amino acids. Trimming took off 7 bases at V and 7 bases at J, with 25 bases between the two ends. Germline CDR1 LNHDA, CDR2 SQIVND (reference sequence). The CDR3 sequence is CASTPSPQGRRSEKLFF. CDR3 DNA: TGTGCCAGTACCCCCTCCCCCCAGGGGCGCAGAAGTGAAAAACTGTTTTTT.